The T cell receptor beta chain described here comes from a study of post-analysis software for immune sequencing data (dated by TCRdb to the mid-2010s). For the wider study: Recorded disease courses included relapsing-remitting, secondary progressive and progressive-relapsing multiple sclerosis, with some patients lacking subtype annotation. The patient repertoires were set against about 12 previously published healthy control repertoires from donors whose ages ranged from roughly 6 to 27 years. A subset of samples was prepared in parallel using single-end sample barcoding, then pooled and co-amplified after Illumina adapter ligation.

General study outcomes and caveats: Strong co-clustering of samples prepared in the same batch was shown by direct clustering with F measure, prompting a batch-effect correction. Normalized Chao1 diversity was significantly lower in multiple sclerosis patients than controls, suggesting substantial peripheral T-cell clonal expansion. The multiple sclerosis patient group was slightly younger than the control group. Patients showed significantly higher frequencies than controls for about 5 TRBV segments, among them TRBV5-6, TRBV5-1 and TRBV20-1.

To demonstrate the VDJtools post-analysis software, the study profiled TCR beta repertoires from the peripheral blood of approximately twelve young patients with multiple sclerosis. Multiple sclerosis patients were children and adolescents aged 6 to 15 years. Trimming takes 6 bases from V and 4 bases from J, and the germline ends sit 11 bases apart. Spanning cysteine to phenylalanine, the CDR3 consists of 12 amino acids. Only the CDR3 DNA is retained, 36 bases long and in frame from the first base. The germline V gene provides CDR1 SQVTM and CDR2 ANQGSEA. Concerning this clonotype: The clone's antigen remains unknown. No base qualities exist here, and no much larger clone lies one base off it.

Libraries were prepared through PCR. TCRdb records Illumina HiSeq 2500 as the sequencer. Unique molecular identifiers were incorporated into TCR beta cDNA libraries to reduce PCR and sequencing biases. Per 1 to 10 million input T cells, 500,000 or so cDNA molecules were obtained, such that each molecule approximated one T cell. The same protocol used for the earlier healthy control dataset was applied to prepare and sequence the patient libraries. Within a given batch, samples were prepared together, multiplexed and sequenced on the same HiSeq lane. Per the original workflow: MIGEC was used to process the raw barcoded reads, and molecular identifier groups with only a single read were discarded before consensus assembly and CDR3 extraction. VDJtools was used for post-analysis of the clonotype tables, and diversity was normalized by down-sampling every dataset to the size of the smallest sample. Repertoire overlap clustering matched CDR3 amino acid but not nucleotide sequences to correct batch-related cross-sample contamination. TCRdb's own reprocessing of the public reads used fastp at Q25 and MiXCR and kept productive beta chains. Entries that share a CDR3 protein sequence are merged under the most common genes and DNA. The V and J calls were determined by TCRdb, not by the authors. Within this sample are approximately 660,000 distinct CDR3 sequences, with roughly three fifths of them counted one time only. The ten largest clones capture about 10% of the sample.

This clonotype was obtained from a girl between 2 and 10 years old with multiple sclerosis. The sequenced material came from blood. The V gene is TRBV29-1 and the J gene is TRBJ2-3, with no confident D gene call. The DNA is TGCAGCGTCGATGAAGTTTCAGATACGCAGTATTTT. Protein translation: CSVDEVSDTQYF.